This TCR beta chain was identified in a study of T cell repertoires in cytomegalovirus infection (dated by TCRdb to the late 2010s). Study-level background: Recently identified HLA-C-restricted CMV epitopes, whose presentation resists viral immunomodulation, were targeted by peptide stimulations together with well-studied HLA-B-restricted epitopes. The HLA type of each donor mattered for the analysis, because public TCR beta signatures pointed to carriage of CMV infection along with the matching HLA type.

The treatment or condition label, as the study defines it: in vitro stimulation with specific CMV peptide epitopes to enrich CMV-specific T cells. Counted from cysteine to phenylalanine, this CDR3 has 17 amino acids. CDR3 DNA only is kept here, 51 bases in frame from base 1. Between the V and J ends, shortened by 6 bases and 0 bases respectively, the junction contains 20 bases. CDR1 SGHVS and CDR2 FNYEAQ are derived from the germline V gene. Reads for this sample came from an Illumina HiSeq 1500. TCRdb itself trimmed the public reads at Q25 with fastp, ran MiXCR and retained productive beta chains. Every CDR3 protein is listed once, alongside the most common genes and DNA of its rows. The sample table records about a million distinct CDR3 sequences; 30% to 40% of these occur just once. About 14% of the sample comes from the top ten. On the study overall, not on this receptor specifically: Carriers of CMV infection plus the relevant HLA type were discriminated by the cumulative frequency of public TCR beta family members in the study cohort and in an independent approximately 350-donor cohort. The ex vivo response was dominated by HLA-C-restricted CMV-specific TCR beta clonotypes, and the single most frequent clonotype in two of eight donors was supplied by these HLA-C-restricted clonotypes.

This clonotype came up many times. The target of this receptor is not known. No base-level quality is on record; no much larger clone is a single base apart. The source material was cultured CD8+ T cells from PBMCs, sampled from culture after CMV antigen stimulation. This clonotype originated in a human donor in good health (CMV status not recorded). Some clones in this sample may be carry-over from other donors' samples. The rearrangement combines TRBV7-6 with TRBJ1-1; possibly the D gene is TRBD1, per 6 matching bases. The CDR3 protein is CASRDTAAGTMNTEAFF. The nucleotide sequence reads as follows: TGTGCCAGCAGGGATACGGCGGCGGGGACAATGAACACTGAAGCTTTCTTT.